The sequence of this T cell receptor (beta chain) was determined in a study of glioma-infiltrating T cells after dendritic cell vaccination. Amplification used 60 V beta primers and 13 J beta primers. This table comes from immunoSEQ multiplex PCR, and its TCRdb copy is limited to in-frame clones, with some not included. The sample includes 550 to 700 clones, approximately 88% of them seen just once. This clone was seen a handful of times. CDR3 size: 15 residues. The ends were cut back, 6 bases at V and 1 base at J, with 16 bases in the middle. CDR1 and CDR2 (germline): SGHRS, YFSETQ. This chain uses TRBV5-1 with TRBJ2-5; TRBD1 might be the D (5 bases). The input for sequencing was tumor tissue, taken before dendritic cell vaccination. The clonotype originates from a human donor with glioblastoma. CDR3 residues: CASTEAPGIQETQYF. The CDR3 DNA sequence: TGCGCCAGCACCGAGGCCCCAGGGATCCAAGAGACCCAGTACTTC.